These 30 T cell receptor beta chains were all obtained from the same sample, sequenced in a study of long-term antiretroviral therapy in people with HIV. At the survey level, the v3.0 immunoSEQ assay was run. The data were produced by immunoSEQ multiplex PCR, yet TCRdb's version contains in-frame clones alone and is incomplete. The sample carries 30,000 to 50,000 clones, 80% to 90% recorded once. The source material was unsorted PBMCs, sampled 1.2 years after starting antiretroviral therapy. The receptors were gathered from a woman in her fifties or sixties with HIV.

The chain links TRBV5-4 to TRBJ2-7; maybe TRBD1 (6 bases). Trimming stripped 0 bases from V and 2 bases from J, with 9 bases between. There are 14 residues in the CDR3. CDR1 and CDR2 (germline): SGHNT, YYREEE (reference sequence). This CDR3 reads CASSLGAGAYEQYF. CDR3 sequence (DNA): TGTGCCAGCAGCTTGGGGGCAGGGGCCTACGAGCAGTACTTC.

The table lists this clone with a count of one. The rearrangement links TRBV6-5 to TRBJ2-3, with 10 bases matching TRBD2. The trim removed 2 bases at V and 6 bases at J, leaving 5 bases unmatched. The length of the CDR3 is 15 residues. Germline V gives CDR1 MNHEY, CDR2 SVGAGI. The CDR3 sequence: CASSYTSGALDTQYF. CDR3 bases: TGTGCCAGCAGTTACACTAGCGGGGCCCTGGATACGCAGTATTTT.

The chain recombines TRBV9 with TRBJ2-2; perhaps TRBD1 as D (6 bases). Germline V gene data show CDR1 as SGDLS and CDR2 as YYNGEE. The germline V and J ends were trimmed by 3 bases and 8 bases, with 17 bases remaining between them. The CDR3 extends over 15 amino acids. The CDR3 DNA follows: TGTGCCAGCAGCGGTCGGCAGGGGATTCCTGGGGAGCTGTTTTTT. The encoded protein is CASSGRQGIPGELFF.

The CDR3 loop reads CASSSKETQYF. As DNA, the CDR3 is TGCGCCAGCAGCTCTAAAGAGACCCAGTACTTC. V and J are TRBV5-1 and TRBJ2-5, with D unclear. With 3 bases removed from V and 3 bases from J, the gap between germline ends came to 3 bases. CDR3 length: 11 residues. Germline CDR1 reads SGHRS; CDR2 reads YFSETQ.

The genes are TRBV10-3 and TRBJ1-6, with D unclear. From germline, CDR1 is ENHRY and CDR2 SYGVKD. Trimming took off 10 bases at V and 5 bases at J, with 15 bases between the two ends. CDR3 size: 14 residues. The CDR3 is CATGRELDNSPLHF. The CDR3 region has the DNA TGTGCCACCGGTCGGGAGTTGGATAATTCACCCCTCCACTTT.

This clone occurred once. This chain's CDR3 is CASSSPQQGRGSYEQYF. CDR3 nucleotides: TGTGCCAGCAGCTCACCCCAACAGGGCCGAGGCTCCTACGAGCAGTACTTC. V and J are TRBV11-2 and TRBJ2-7; tentatively, D is TRBD1 (6 bases). CDR1 is SGHAT and CDR2 is FQNNGV in the germline V gene. Trimming removed 4 bases at V and 0 bases at J, with 19 bases between. There are 17 residues in the CDR3.

V usage is TRBV5-6 and J usage is TRBJ2-5; 8 nucleotides match TRBD2. The J segment lost 3 bases and the V segment lost 1 base, leaving 14 bases of the junction unmatched. CDR3 length equals 18 residues. The germline gives CDR1 SGHDT, CDR2 YYEEEE. The CDR3 spells CASSLLGLLAATKETQYF. The DNA of the CDR3 is TGTGCCAGCAGCTTGCTTGGGCTACTAGCGGCCACGAAAGAGACCCAGTACTTC.

The V call is TRBV7-8, the J call TRBJ1-4; 7 bases line up with TRBD1. The CDR3 is made up of 18 amino acids. The germline V gene has CDR1 SGHVS and CDR2 FQNEAQ. V lost 2 bases to trimming and J lost 0 bases; unmatched junction nucleotides: 9. The CDR3 DNA sequence: TGTGCCAGCAGCTTATCCTACAGGGGAGTGTCAACTAATGAAAAACTGTTTTTT. Its translation is CASSLSYRGVSTNEKLFF. The complete variable domain, with remaining parts taken from reference TRBV7-8 and TRBJ1-4, reads GAGVSQSPRYKVAKRGQDVALRCDPISGHVSLFWYQQALGQGPEFLTYFQNEAQLDKSGLPSDRFFAERPEGSVSTLKIQRTQQEDSAVYLCASSLSYRGVSTNEKLFFGSGTQLSVL.

Only a few counts were recorded for this clone. This chain links TRBV9 with TRBJ1-6; TRBD1 matches 9 bases. Germline V gives CDR1 SGDLS, CDR2 YYNGEE. V lost 0 bases, J lost 7 bases, and 2 bases stayed unmatched. CDR3 length equals 15 residues. The CDR3 here is CASSVDGQGNSPLHF. The CDR3 DNA is TGTGCCAGCAGCGTAGACGGACAGGGGAATTCACCCCTCCACTTT.

The CDR3 loop is CASSPPARVRSVTEAFF. CDR3 nucleotide sequence: TGTGCCAGCAGTCCGCCAGCCCGGGTCCGTTCGGTCACTGAAGCTTTCTTT. The V and J genes are TRBV28 and TRBJ1-1; D remains ambiguous. CDR3 size: 17 residues. Germline CDR1 MDHEN, CDR2 SYDVKM. V was cut by 5 bases and J by 4 bases, with 23 bases left in between.

V and J are TRBV6-6 and TRBJ1-2; a weak D match, TRBD1 (5 bases). The CDR3 length is 14 residues. Per the germline V gene, CDR1 is MNHNY and CDR2 is SVGAGI (reference sequence). V lost 6 bases and J lost 4, with 15 bases in between. The CDR3 sequence is CASSQEGLPYGYTF. The CDR3 bases are TGTGCCAGCAGCCAAGAGGGGCTCCCCTATGGCTACACCTTC.

This clone was picked up one time. The chain couples TRBV7-6 to TRBJ2-2; tentatively, D is TRBD1 (6 bases). This CDR3 comprises 16 residues. The V end lost 1 base, the J end lost 6 bases, and 15 bases lay between the germline ends. CDR1 and CDR2 from the germline V gene are SGHVS and FNYEAQ. Written as DNA, the CDR3 is TGTGCCAGCAGCTTAGGGAAGGGGGTGGTCTCCGGGGAGCTGTTTTTT. Its translation: CASSLGKGVVSGELFF. Variable domain in full (rest from reference TRBV7-6 and TRBJ2-2): GAGVSQSPRYKVTKRGQDVALRCDPISGHVSLYWYRQALGQGPEFLTYFNYEAQQDKSGLPNDRFSAERPEGSISTLTIQRTEQRDSAMYRCASSLGKGVVSGELFFGEGSRLTVL.

The J gene is TRBJ2-5, the V gene TRBV5-1; D is possibly TRBD1 (5 bases). V was pared by 1 base and J by 2 bases, with 9 bases between. Germline-derived CDR1 and CDR2 are SGHRS and YFSETQ. CDR3 size: 14 residues. The CDR3 sequence is CASSLWAGQETQYF. The CDR3 DNA reads TGCGCCAGCAGCTTGTGGGCAGGGCAAGAGACCCAGTACTTC.

Written as DNA, the CDR3 is TGTGCCAGCAGCTTACGACAGATCGGAGAGACCCAGTACTTC. Amino acids: CASSLRQIGETQYF. The V call is TRBV11-1, the J call TRBJ2-5; D possibly corresponds to TRBD1 (5 bases). Germline values: CDR1 SGHAT, CDR2 FQDESV (reference sequence). CDR3 length: 14 residues. Trimming shortened V by 2 bases and J by 4 bases, and 11 bases separated the two germline ends.

This rearrangement joins TRBV13 to TRBJ2-1; D gene uncertain. The germline V gene has CDR1 PRHDT and CDR2 FYEKMQ (reference sequence). The CDR3 loop spans 15 amino acids. Trimming removed 4 bases from V and 5 bases from J, with 15 bases in between. The CDR3 protein is CASSSPVGADNEQFF. The CDR3, as DNA: TGTGCCAGCAGCTCACCCGTTGGTGCCGACAATGAGCAGTTCTTC.

Details on this clone: Mismatch with germline at one junction end may stem from a read error. V is TRBV7-7 and J is TRBJ2-7; TRBD2 is a possible D gene (7 bases). The CDR3 length is 13 residues. Per germline, CDR1 SSHAT and CDR2 FNYEAQ (reference sequence). The CDR3 region has the DNA TGTGCTAGCAGCTTAGGGGGGGAGAACGAGCAGTACTTC. This encodes CASSLGGENEQYF.

The gene calls are TRBV2 and TRBJ1-5; no reliable D call. The CDR3 is 14 residues long. Germline CDR1 SNHLY, CDR2 FYNNEI. Between the trimmed V and J ends, which lost 4 bases and 3 bases, there was a span of 10 bases. The CDR3 coding sequence is TGTGCCAGCAGTGTAACAGCCAACAATCAGCCCCAGCATTTT. It yields the protein CASSVTANNQPQHF.

The CDR3: CATTSLSYEQYF. The DNA for the CDR3 is TGTGCCACCACCTCCTTGTCCTACGAGCAGTACTTC. V and J are TRBV6-1 and TRBJ2-7; D uncertain. The ends were cut back, 10 bases at V and 1 base at J, with 11 bases in the middle. The length of the CDR3 is 12 residues. Germline assignment: CDR1 MNHNS and CDR2 SASEGT.

The V and J genes are TRBV7-8 and TRBJ2-7, with 7 bases lining up with TRBD1. Looked up from germline, CDR1 is SGHVS and CDR2 is FQNEAQ. This CDR3 contains 14 residues. V was clipped by 5 bases and J by 5 bases; unmatched bases: 9. In DNA, the CDR3 is TGTGCCAGCAGCCTATGGGACAGCCGGGACGAGCAGTACTTC. The encoded protein is CASSLWDSRDEQYF. The entire variable domain, with the rest obtained from reference TRBV7-8 and TRBJ2-7, is as follows: GAGVSQSPRYKVAKRGQDVALRCDPISGHVSLFWYQQALGQGPEFLTYFQNEAQLDKSGLPSDRFFAERPEGSVSTLKIQRTQQEDSAVYLCASSLWDSRDEQYFGPGTRLTVT.

This sequence joins TRBV27 and TRBJ2-7; D tentatively fits TRBD1 or TRBD2 (5 bases each). CDR1 is MNHEY, CDR2 SMNVEV, per germline (reference sequence). The CDR3 is 15 residues long. V dropped 3 bases and J dropped 5 bases, with 17 bases sitting between them. The CDR3 bases are TGTGCCAGCAGTTTGGTCGCCGGGGCGGCTAACGAGCAGTACTTC. This gives the protein CASSLVAGAANEQYF.

V gene TRBV30 combines with J gene TRBJ1-6; D unclear. This CDR3 region has 12 residues. V lost 0 bases, J lost 5 bases, and 2 bases lay in between. The germline V gene encodes CDR1 GTSNPN and CDR2 SVGIG (reference sequence). DNA for the CDR3: TGTGCCTGGAGTGTTGATAATTCACCCCTCCACTTT. It specifies CAWSVDNSPLHF.

V gene TRBV14 combines with J gene TRBJ2-1; D could derive from TRBD1 or TRBD2 (5 bases each). Trimming removed 4 bases at V and 11 bases at J, with 9 bases between. This CDR3 has 11 amino acids. The germline gives CDR1 SGHDN, CDR2 FVKESK. The CDR3 DNA reads TGTGCCAGCAGCCTCGGGACCAAGCAGTTCTTC. As protein: CASSLGTKQFF.

V is TRBV7-9 and J is TRBJ1-1; D call uncertain. The CDR3 has 15 amino acids. From germline, CDR1 is SEHNR and CDR2 FQNEAQ (reference sequence). V was pared by 4 bases and J by 5 bases, with 17 bases between. The CDR3 DNA reads as TGTGCCAGCAGCTCAAAGGCGGAAAAAAGGACTGAAGCTTTCTTT. It yields the protein CASSSKAEKRTEAFF.

This clone was counted once. This chain joins TRBV5-6 and TRBJ2-2, with 7 bases fitting TRBD1. This CDR3 is built from 16 residues. Trimming cost V 4 bases and J 0 bases; bases outside gene matches: 6. Per germline, CDR1 SGHDT and CDR2 YYEEEE. The CDR3 bases are TGTGCCAGCAGCAGGCTAGGGGGCGCGAACACCGGGGAGCTGTTTTTT. It codes for CASSRLGGANTGELFF.

This clone was seen more than once but under ten times. The J gene is TRBJ1-1, the V gene TRBV7-6, with D tentatively TRBD1 (6 bases). CDR1 is SGHVS, CDR2 FNYEAQ, per germline. With 2 bases removed from V and 1 base from J, the gap between germline ends came to 14 bases. This CDR3 is built from 16 residues. DNA of the CDR3: TGTGCCAGCAGCTTACCGGGGGGCCGGCGGAACACTGAAGCTTTCTTT. Its protein product is CASSLPGGRRNTEAFF.

The chain joins TRBV7-3 to TRBJ1-1; possibly TRBD1 for D (5 bases). Trimming left V 5 bases short and J 1 base short, with 8 bases between. CDR3 length: 13 amino acids. Germline CDR1 and CDR2: SGHTA and FQGTGA. The CDR3, as DNA: TGTGCCAGCAGCCAAGGGACGAACACTGAAGCTTTCTTT. Amino acids: CASSQGTNTEAFF.

This clone was observed once. Here the CDR3 reads CASSPLDGGTEAFF. CDR3 nucleotide sequence: TGTGCCAGCAGCCCTCTGGATGGCGGCACTGAAGCTTTCTTT. The chain is built from TRBV6-5 and TRBJ1-1, with unresolved D. CDR3 length: 14 residues. The germline V gene encodes CDR1 MNHEY and CDR2 SVGAGI. V was pared by 6 bases and J by 4 bases, with 15 bases between.

The chain employs TRBV7-3 and TRBJ1-1; tentatively, D is TRBD1 (5 bases). With 2 bases removed from V and 3 bases from J, the gap between germline ends came to 10 bases. CDR3 length: 14 amino acids. CDR1 SGHTA and CDR2 FQGTGA come from the germline V gene. The CDR3 DNA reads as TGTGCCAGCAGCTTAGTCCAGGGATACACTGAAGCTTTCTTT. Protein sequence: CASSLVQGYTEAFF. The full variable domain, completed using reference TRBV7-3 and TRBJ1-1, is GAGVSQTPSNKVTEKGKYVELRCDPISGHTALYWYRQSLGQGPEFLIYFQGTGAADDSGLPNDRFFAVRPEGSVSTLKIQRTERGDSAVYLCASSLVQGYTEAFFGQGTRLTVV.

As concerns this clone: A read error may produce the germline difference seen at one junction end. This sequence joins TRBV2 and TRBJ2-7; 7 nucleotides align to TRBD1. Germline V CDR1 and CDR2: SNHLY, FYNNEI. The CDR3 sequence is 11 residues long. This CDR3 is CASSELQGISF. CDR3 nucleotides: TGTGCCAGCAGTGAATTACAGGGGATCAGCTTC.

The chain carries TRBV7-2 and TRBJ2-3; TRBD2 matches at 14 bases. Losses at the gene ends were 3 bases for V and 4 bases for J; bases not matched to a gene: 9. Germline V gene lookup returns CDR1 SGHTA and CDR2 FQGNSA. The CDR3 consists of 18 residues. The CDR3 nucleotides are TGTGCCAGCAGCTTTAGCCCGGGACTAGCGGGGGCTCCAGATACGCAGTATTTT. Amino acid sequence: CASSFSPGLAGAPDTQYF.